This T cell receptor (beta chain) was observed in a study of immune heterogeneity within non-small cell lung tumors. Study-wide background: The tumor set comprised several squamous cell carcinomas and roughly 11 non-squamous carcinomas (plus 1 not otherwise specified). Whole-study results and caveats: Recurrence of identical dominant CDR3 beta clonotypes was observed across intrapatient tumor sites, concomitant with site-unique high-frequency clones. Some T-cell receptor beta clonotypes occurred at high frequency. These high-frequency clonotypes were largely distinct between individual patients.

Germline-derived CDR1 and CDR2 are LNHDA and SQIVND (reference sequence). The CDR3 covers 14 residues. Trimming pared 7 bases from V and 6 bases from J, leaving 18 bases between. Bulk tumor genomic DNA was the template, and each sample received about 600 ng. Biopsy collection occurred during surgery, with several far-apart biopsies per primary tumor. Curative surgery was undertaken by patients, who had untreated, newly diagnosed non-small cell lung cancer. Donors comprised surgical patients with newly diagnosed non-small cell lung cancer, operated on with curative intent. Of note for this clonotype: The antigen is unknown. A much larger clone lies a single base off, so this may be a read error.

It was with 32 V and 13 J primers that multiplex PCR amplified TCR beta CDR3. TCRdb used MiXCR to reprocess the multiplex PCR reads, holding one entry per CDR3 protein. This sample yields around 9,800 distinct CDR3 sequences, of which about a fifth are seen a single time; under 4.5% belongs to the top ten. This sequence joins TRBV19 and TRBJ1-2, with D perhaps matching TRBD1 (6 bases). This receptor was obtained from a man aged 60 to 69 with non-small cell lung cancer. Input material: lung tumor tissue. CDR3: CASNQDSGSDGYTF. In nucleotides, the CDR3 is TGTGCCAGTAACCAGGACAGTGGGAGCGATGGCTACACCTTC.